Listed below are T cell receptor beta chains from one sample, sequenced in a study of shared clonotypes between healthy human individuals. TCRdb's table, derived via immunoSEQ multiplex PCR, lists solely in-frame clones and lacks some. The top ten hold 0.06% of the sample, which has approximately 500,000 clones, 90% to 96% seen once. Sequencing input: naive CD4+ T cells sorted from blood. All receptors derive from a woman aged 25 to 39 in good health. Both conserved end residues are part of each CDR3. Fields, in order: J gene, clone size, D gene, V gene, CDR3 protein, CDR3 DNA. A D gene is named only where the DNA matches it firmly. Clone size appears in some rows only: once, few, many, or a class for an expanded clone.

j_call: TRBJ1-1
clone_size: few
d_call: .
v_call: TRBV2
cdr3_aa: CASSRGQPRAFF
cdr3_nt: TGTGCCAGCAGCCGAGGACAGCCGAGAGCTTTCTTT

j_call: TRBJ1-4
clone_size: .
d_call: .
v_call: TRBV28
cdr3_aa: CASRSTNEKLFF
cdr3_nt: TGTGCCAGCAGATCAACTAATGAAAAACTGTTTTTT

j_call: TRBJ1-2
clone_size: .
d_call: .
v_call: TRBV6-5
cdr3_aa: CASRPRRALEYGYTF
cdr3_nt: TGTGCCAGCAGACCGCGCAGGGCACTCGAATATGGCTACACCTTC

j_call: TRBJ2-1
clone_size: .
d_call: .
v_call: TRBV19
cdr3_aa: CASSIFSGTKSSYNEQFF
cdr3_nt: TGTGCCAGTAGTATATTTAGCGGAACCAAGAGCTCCTACAATGAGCAGTTCTTC

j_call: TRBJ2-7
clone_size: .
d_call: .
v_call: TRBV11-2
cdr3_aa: CASSLWTGTYEQYF
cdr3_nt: TGTGCCAGCAGCTTATGGACTGGCACCTACGAGCAGTACTTC

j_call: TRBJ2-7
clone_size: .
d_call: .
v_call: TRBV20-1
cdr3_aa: CSARAGFEQYF
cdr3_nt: TGCAGTGCTAGAGCCGGGTTCGAGCAGTACTTC

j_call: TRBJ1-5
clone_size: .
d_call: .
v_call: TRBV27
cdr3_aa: CASSTGANQPQHF
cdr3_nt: TGTGCCAGCAGTACGGGGGCCAATCAGCCCCAGCATTTT

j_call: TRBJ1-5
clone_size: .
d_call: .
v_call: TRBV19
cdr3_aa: CASRGGLAYSDSSNQPQHF
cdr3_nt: TGTGCCAGTCGGGGGGGATTAGCCTACAGTGATAGTAGCAATCAGCCCCAGCATTTT

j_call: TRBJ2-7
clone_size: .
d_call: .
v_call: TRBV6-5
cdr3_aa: CASSYQLASYEQYF
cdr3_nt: TGTGCCAGCAGTTACCAGTTAGCCTCCTACGAGCAGTACTTC

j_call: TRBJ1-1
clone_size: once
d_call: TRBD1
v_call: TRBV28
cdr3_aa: CASSTPGQGLTEAFF
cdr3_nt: TGTGCCAGCAGTACACCGGGACAGGGACTCACTGAAGCTTTCTTT

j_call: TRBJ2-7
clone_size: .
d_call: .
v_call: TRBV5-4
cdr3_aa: CASSGTYEQYF
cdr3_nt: TGTGCCAGCAGCGGGACCTACGAGCAGTACTTC

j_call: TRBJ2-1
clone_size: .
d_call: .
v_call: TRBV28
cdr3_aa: CASSPSGGSYNEQFF
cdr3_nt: TGTGCCAGCAGCCCCAGCGGAGGGTCCTACAATGAGCAGTTCTTC

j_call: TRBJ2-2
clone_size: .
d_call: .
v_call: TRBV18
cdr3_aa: CASSPFEGKNTGELFF
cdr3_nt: TGTGCCAGCTCACCGTTTGAGGGGAAGAACACCGGGGAGCTGTTTTTT

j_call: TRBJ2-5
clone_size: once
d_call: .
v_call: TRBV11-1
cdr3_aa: CASSPSKAGTPKETQYF
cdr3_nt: TGTGCCAGCAGCCCATCCAAGGCCGGGACACCCAAAGAGACCCAGTACTTC

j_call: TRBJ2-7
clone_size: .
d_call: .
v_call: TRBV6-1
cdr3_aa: CASSGTSTPGVQYF
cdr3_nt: TGTGCCAGCAGTGGGACCAGCACTCCGGGGGTCCAGTACTTC

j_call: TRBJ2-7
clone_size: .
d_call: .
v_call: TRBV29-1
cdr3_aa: CSAGEQGREQYF
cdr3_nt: TGCAGCGCAGGAGAACAGGGTCGGGAGCAGTACTTC

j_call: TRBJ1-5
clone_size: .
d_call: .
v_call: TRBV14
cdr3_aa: CASSRTANQPQHF
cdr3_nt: TGTGCCAGCAGCCGGACCGCGAATCAGCCCCAGCATTTT

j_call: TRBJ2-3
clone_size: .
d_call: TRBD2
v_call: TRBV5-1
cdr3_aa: CASSLGLAGGPADTQYF
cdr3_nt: TGCGCCAGCAGCCTCGGACTAGCGGGAGGGCCGGCAGATACGCAGTATTTT

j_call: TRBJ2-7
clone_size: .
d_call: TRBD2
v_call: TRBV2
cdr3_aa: CASSRTSVSYEQYF
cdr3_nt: TGTGCCAGCAGTAGGACTAGCGTATCCTACGAGCAGTACTTC

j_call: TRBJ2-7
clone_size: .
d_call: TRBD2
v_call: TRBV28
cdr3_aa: CASSLPFRAGDYEQYF
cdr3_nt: TGTGCCAGCAGTCTACCCTTTCGAGCGGGAGACTACGAGCAGTACTTC

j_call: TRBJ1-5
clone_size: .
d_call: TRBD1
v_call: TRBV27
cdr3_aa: CASSPGQGKVGNQPQHF
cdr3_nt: TGTGCCAGCAGTCCCGGACAGGGGAAAGTTGGCAATCAGCCCCAGCATTTT

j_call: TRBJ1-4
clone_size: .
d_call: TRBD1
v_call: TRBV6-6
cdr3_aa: CASSYGTGYEKLFF
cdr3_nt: TGTGCCAGCAGTTATGGGACAGGGTATGAAAAACTGTTTTTT

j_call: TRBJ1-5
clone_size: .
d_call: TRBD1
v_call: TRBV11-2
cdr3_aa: CASSRDRGEPQHF
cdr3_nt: TGTGCCAGCAGCCGAGACAGGGGAGAGCCCCAGCATTTT

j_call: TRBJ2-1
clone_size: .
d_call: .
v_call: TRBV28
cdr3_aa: CASSGGVEVTYNEQFF
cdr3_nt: TGTGCCAGCAGTGGGGGAGTGGAGGTGACCTACAATGAGCAGTTCTTC

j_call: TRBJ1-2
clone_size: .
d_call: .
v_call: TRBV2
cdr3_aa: CASEGTGGLGYTF
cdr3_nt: TGTGCCAGCGAAGGTACAGGAGGGCTTGGCTACACCTTC

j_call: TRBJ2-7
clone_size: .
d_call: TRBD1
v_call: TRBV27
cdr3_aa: CASSSHGTASSYEQYF
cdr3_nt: TGTGCCAGCAGTTCCCACGGGACAGCATCTTCCTACGAGCAGTACTTC

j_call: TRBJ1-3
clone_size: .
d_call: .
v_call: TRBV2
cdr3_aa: CARGVSGNTIYF
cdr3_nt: TGTGCCAGGGGGGTCTCTGGAAACACCATATATTTT

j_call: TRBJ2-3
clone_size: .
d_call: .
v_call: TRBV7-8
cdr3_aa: CASSLGWDWGDTQYF
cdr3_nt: TGTGCCAGCAGCTTAGGGTGGGACTGGGGAGATACGCAGTATTTT

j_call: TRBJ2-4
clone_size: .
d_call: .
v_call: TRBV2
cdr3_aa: CASSAGVAKNIQYF
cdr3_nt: TGTGCCAGCAGTGCAGGGGTTGCCAAAAACATTCAGTACTTC

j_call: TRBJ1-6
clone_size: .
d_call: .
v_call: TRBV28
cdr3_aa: CASSFPGSVNSPLHF
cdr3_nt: TGTGCCAGCAGTTTTCCAGGGTCGGTTAATTCACCCCTCCACTTT

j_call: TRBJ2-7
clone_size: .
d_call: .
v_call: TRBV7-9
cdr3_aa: CASSLGTVSYEQYF
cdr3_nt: TGTGCCAGCAGCTTAGGTACAGTCTCCTACGAGCAGTACTTC

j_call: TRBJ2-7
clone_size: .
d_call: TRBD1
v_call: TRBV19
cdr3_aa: CASSSGTESSYEQYF
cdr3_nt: TGTGCCAGTAGTAGTGGGACAGAGAGCTCCTACGAGCAGTACTTC

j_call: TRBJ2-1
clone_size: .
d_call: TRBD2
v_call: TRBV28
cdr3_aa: CASTGTSGTSSYNEQFF
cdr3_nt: TGTGCCAGCACGGGGACTAGCGGGACGAGCTCCTACAATGAGCAGTTCTTC

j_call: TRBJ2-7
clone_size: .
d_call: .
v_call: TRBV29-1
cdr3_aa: CSVESGGGADEQYF
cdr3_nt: TGCAGCGTTGAATCGGGCGGTGGGGCCGACGAGCAGTACTTC

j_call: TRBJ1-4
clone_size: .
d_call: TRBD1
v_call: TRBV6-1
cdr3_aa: CASRATGTVNEKLFF
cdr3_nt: TGTGCCAGCAGGGCCACCGGGACAGTTAATGAAAAACTGTTTTTT

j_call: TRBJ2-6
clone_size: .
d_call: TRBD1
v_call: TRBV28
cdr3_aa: CASSLETGGSGANVLTF
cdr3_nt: TGTGCCAGCAGTTTGGAGACAGGGGGCTCTGGGGCCAACGTCCTGACTTTC